These T cell receptor beta chains were read from a single sample in a study of T cells in localized non-small cell lung cancer. The assay was immunoSEQ multiplex PCR, and TCRdb's table has in-frame clones only and misses some. The profile shows about 31,000 clones, roughly 94% of them singletons. The starting material was peripheral blood, obtained before any cancer treatment. The receptors were gathered from a woman aged 40-70 years with stage I lung adenocarcinoma. The CDR3 runs from the conserved cysteine through the conserved F or W. The D gene is left open where the match is weak. Some rows have no size entry. The others give once, few or many, or a class for an expanded clone.

D gene	V gene	J gene	clone size	CDR3 protein	CDR3 DNA
.	TRBV2	TRBJ1-1	.	CASSDTAVGEAFF	TGTGCCAGCAGCGACACGGCGGTTGGTGAAGCTTTCTTT
.	TRBV9	TRBJ2-5	.	CASSVGGVQETQYF	TGTGCCAGCAGCGTAGGGGGGGTCCAAGAGACCCAGTACTTC
TRBD1	TRBV6-6	TRBJ2-7	.	CASSSDRAKLYF	TGTGCCAGCAGCTCAGACAGGGCGAAGCTGTACTTC
.	TRBV27	TRBJ2-2	once	CASSLSRTFLTGELFF	TGTGCCAGCAGTTTATCCCGGACATTCCTCACCGGGGAGCTGTTTTTT
.	TRBV6-4	TRBJ1-4	.	CASSNNGGEKLFF	TGTGCCAGCAGTAACAACGGAGGCGAAAAACTGTTTTTT
.	TRBV5-6	TRBJ1-1	.	CASNWFSRLRNTEAFF	TGTGCCAGCAACTGGTTCTCCAGGTTGCGGAACACTGAAGCTTTCTTT
.	TRBV18	TRBJ2-3	.	CASSPAGDTQYF	TGTGCCAGCTCACCGGCCGGGGATACGCAGTATTTT
.	TRBV18	TRBJ2-4	once	CASSRGTGFGDQNIQYF	TGTGCCAGCTCACGAGGAACCGGTTTCGGGGACCAAAACATTCAGTACTTC
TRBD2	TRBV11-3	TRBJ2-1	.	CASSSGLAGSGEQFF	TGTGCCAGCAGCTCCGGACTAGCGGGGTCAGGAGAGCAGTTCTTC
.	TRBV9	TRBJ2-1	.	CASSVSPPNEQFF	TGTGCCAGCAGCGTATCTCCCCCCAATGAGCAGTTCTTC
TRBD1	TRBV14	TRBJ1-6	once	CASSPTGQGNSPLHF	TGTGCCAGCAGCCCCACGGGACAGGGAAATTCACCCCTCCACTTT
.	TRBV18	TRBJ1-1	.	CASSPPSARAAFF	TGTGCCAGCTCACCACCGAGTGCCAGGGCAGCTTTCTTT
TRBD2	TRBV2	TRBJ2-1	.	CASRVGTSEYYNEQFF	TGTGCCAGCAGAGTTGGGACTAGCGAGTACTACAATGAGCAGTTCTTC
TRBD1	TRBV28	TRBJ1-2	.	CASRDRAEGGYTF	TGTGCCAGCAGGGACAGGGCGGAAGGGGGCTACACCTTC
TRBD1	TRBV19	TRBJ1-6	once	CASSIASVGQLAPLHF	TGTGCCAGTAGTATAGCGTCGGTGGGACAGCTTGCACCCCTCCACTTT
TRBD1	TRBV13	TRBJ1-2	.	CASSLPGQGALYGYTF	TGTGCCAGCAGCCTTCCGGGACAGGGGGCACTCTATGGCTACACCTTC
TRBD2	TRBV19	TRBJ2-3	.	CASSMALAGGRIDTQYF	TGTGCCAGTAGTATGGCCCTAGCGGGAGGTCGAATAGATACGCAGTATTTT
.	TRBV28	TRBJ1-4	.	CASRLPTEEKIVF	TGTGCCAGCAGACTTCCGACGGAAGAAAAAATAGTTTTT
.	TRBV7-9	TRBJ1-3	.	CASSRGSGNTIYF	TGTGCCAGCAGCCGAGGGTCTGGAAACACCATATATTTT
.	TRBV5-4	TRBJ1-2	.	CASSPRDNYGYTF	TGTGCCAGCAGCCCCCGGGACAACTATGGCTACACCTTC
TRBD2	TRBV5-5	TRBJ2-5	once	CASSLSSGSQETQYF	TGTGCCAGCAGCTTGTCTAGCGGGAGCCAAGAGACCCAGTACTTC
.	TRBV2	TRBJ2-3	.	CASGKSQDTQYF	TGTGCCAGCGGGAAGAGTCAAGATACGCAGTATTTT